This T cell receptor (beta chain) was sequenced for a study of blood T cell repertoires in COVID-19. Study as a whole: Acute and convalescent COVID-19 specimens originated in the United States, Italy and Spain.

This CDR3 comprises 14 residues. The germline CDR1 and CDR2 sequences are SGHNT and YENEEA. Trimming stripped 4 bases from V and 7 bases from J, with 16 bases between. As handled by the study authors: How many nucleated cells were present was estimated from reference gene primer amplification. Sequencing was performed with immunoSEQ multiplex PCR; in TCRdb, only in-frame clones are kept and a portion is missing. V, J and clone size reflect that table, while D and trimming were determined from the DNA. The table lists about 150,000 clones, roughly four fifths of them singletons. V and J are TRBV11-3 and TRBJ1-2, with a weak D call TRBD1 (5 bases). This clonotype was sampled from an elderly man with acute or convalescent COVID-19. The sample consisted of peripheral blood. CDR3 residues: CASSSRASGGGYTF. CDR3 sequence (DNA): TGTGCCAGCAGCTCCAGGGCCTCCGGCGGTGGCTACACCTTC.